This entry lists 27 T cell receptor beta chains sequenced from one sample in a study of shared clonotypes between healthy human individuals. TCRdb keeps only in-frame clones here, not all; method: immunoSEQ multiplex PCR. The table has hundreds of thousands of clones, about 76% seen once; the top ten hold less than 15%. The sample taken for sequencing was PBMCs. These receptors came from a woman aged 35 to 49 in good health. Some clones in this sample may be carry-over from other donors' samples.

Remarks on this clone: A read error may explain this, as a much larger clone is one base away. The J gene is TRBJ2-7, the V gene TRBV11-2; D remains ambiguous. Germline values: CDR1 SGHAT, CDR2 FQNNGV. The CDR3 has 11 residues. Trimming removed 5 bases from V and 2 bases from J, with 4 bases in between. CDR3 amino acids: CASSKTYEQYF. The CDR3 nucleotides read TGTGCCAGCAGCAAGACCTACGAGCAGTACTTC.

The chain is built from TRBV7-2 and TRBJ2-1, with 10 nucleotides matching TRBD2. V shed 2 bases and J 3 bases; nucleotides not matched to a gene: 4. Germline CDR1 SGHTA, CDR2 FQGNSA. The CDR3 loop spans 16 amino acids. The CDR3 nucleotides are TGTGCCAGCAGCTTACAAGCGGGAGGGGTCTACAATGAGCAGTTCTTC. It encodes CASSLQAGGVYNEQFF.

As regards this clone: Other DNA sequences of this sample code for an identical CDR3. This chain connects TRBV5-1 to TRBJ1-1; a weak D match, TRBD1 (5 bases). Germline CDR1 is SGHRS and CDR2 is YFSETQ. Trimming removed 0 bases from V and 3 bases from J, with 6 bases in between. The CDR3 runs to 13 residues. The CDR3: CASSLGGDTEAFF. CDR3 sequence (DNA): TGCGCCAGCAGCTTGGGAGGGGACACTGAAGCTTTCTTT.

In the case of this clone: This sequence is one base from a far larger clone and is likely a read error. The rearrangement uses TRBV28 and TRBJ2-2; 9 nucleotides agree with TRBD2. Germline CDR1 reads MDHEN; CDR2 reads SYDVKM. V shed 6 bases, J shed 1 base, and the junction held 3 bases outside the gene matches. This CDR3 comprises 15 residues. For the CDR3, the DNA is TGTGCCAGCAGCTGGACTAGCGTGAACACCGGGGAGCTGTTTTTT. Translated: CASSWTSVNTGELFF.

This clone was observed once. V is TRBV12-5 and J is TRBJ2-3; perhaps D is TRBD1 or TRBD2 (5 bases each). Per the germline V gene, CDR1 is LGHNT and CDR2 is FRNRAP. This CDR3 comprises 18 residues. V lost 4 bases and J lost 1, with 21 bases in between. The chain's CDR3 is CASGSRPPEGFGTDTQYF. The CDR3 DNA reads TGTGCTAGTGGTTCCCGCCCACCTGAGGGGTTTGGCACAGATACGCAGTATTTT. Variable domain in full (rest from reference TRBV12-5 and TRBJ2-3): DARVTQTPRHKVTEMGQEVTMRCQPILGHNTVFWYRQTMMQGLELLAYFRNRAPLDDSGMPKDRFSAEMPDATLATLKIQPSEPRDSAVYFCASGSRPPEGFGTDTQYFGPGTRLTVL.

The chain joins TRBV4-1 to TRBJ1-5; D remains ambiguous. The V end lost 0 bases, the J end lost 4 bases, and 10 bases lay between the germline ends. The germline V gene encodes CDR1 MGHRA and CDR2 YSYEKL. The CDR3 sequence is 15 residues long. DNA for the CDR3: TGCGCCAGCAGCCAAGATGTGCGAGGAAATCAGCCCCAGCATTTT. As protein: CASSQDVRGNQPQHF.

This clone was recorded only once. The chain employs TRBV7-3 and TRBJ2-5; D is unresolved. V lost 1 base and J lost 2, with 5 bases in between. Germline loops: CDR1 SGHTA, CDR2 FQGTGA. The CDR3 contains 13 residues. Here the CDR3 reads CASSLSRQETQYF. Here the CDR3 DNA reads TGTGCCAGCAGCTTAAGCCGGCAAGAGACCCAGTACTTC.

This chain joins TRBV11-1 and TRBJ2-1; the match to TRBD2 covers 9 bases. J was trimmed by 8 bases and V by 5 bases; bases with no gene match: 16. This CDR3 region has 17 residues. Germline V CDR1 and CDR2: SGHAT, FQDESV (reference sequence). The CDR3 here is CASSAGGTSRGGDEQFF. CDR3 in DNA: TGTGCCAGCAGCGCAGGGGGGACTAGCCGCGGTGGCGATGAGCAGTTCTTC.

The rearrangement uses TRBV28 and TRBJ2-6; possibly TRBD1 for D (5 bases). Trimming shortened V by 5 bases and J by 0 bases, and 11 bases separated the two germline ends. The CDR3 spans 16 residues. The germline CDR1 and CDR2 sequences are MDHEN and SYDVKM. CDR3 DNA sequence: TGTGCCAGCAGTCCAGGGCCACCCTCTGGGGCCAACGTCCTGACTTTC. It specifies CASSPGPPSGANVLTF.

The chain combines TRBV7-3 with TRBJ1-2; weak D call: TRBD1 (6 bases). The germline CDR1 and CDR2 sequences are SGHTA and FQGTGA. V gave up 1 base and J gave up 7 bases, with 13 bases separating them. The CDR3 consists of 14 residues. The CDR3 region has the DNA TGTGCCAGCAGCTTAATAGGGGGAGATGGTGGCTACACCTTC. This codes for CASSLIGGDGGYTF.

This clone has only a few counts. The chain employs TRBV30 and TRBJ1-5; TRBD1 matches 9 bases. Trimming at V came to 2 bases and at J to 2 bases, leaving 10 bases not matched to a gene. The CDR3 runs to 17 residues. Germline CDR1 and CDR2: GTSNPN and SVGIG (reference sequence). Here the CDR3 DNA reads TGTGCCTGGAGTTCGGCTCCGGGACAGGGAGGCAATCAGCCCCAGCATTTT. Encoded protein: CAWSSAPGQGGNQPQHF.

In its sample, this clone was seen a few times. The gene calls are TRBV5-6 and TRBJ2-5; perhaps TRBD2 as D (7 bases). Looked up from germline, CDR1 is SGHDT and CDR2 is YYEEEE. The CDR3 spans 14 residues. V gave up 6 bases and J gave up 5 bases, with 17 bases separating them. DNA of the CDR3: TGTGCCAGCACCATGGCGGGGGCGTGGGAGACCCAGTACTTC. Translating it yields CASTMAGAWETQYF.

The chain recombines TRBV28 with TRBJ1-5, with a possible D match to TRBD1 (5 bases). The CDR3 runs 12 residues. Germline CDR1 is MDHEN and CDR2 is SYDVKM. Between the trimmed V and J ends, which lost 8 bases and 3 bases, there was a span of 8 bases. The CDR3 loop reads CASQGPNQPQHF. CDR3 bases: TGTGCCAGCCAGGGTCCCAATCAGCCCCAGCATTTT. Supplemented by reference TRBV28 and TRBJ1-5, the full variable domain reads DVKVTQSSRYLVKRTGEKVFLECVQDMDHENMFWYRQDPGLGLRLIYFSYDVKMKEKGDIPEGYSVSREKKERFSLILESASTNQTSMYLCASQGPNQPQHFGDGTRLSIL.

The rearrangement links TRBV7-8 to TRBJ2-3, with 7 bases that match TRBD1. The germline V gene encodes CDR1 SGHVS and CDR2 FQNEAQ. The CDR3 loop spans 15 amino acids. J gave up 4 bases and V 5 bases, and 9 bases lay outside the gene matches. CDR3 nucleotide sequence: TGTGCCAGCAGCCCGACACAGGGGTTAGCAGATACGCAGTATTTT. Its protein product is CASSPTQGLADTQYF.

This chain uses TRBV28 with TRBJ1-4; D is perhaps TRBD1 (5 bases). In germline, CDR1 is MDHEN, CDR2 SYDVKM. This CDR3 is built from 13 residues. V was clipped by 7 bases and J by 2 bases, with 8 bases between them. CDR3 loop: CASKGETNEKLFF. The CDR3 bases are TGTGCCAGCAAAGGGGAGACTAATGAAAAACTGTTTTTT.

The count of this clone is one. V usage is TRBV27 and J usage is TRBJ2-3, with 7 bases aligning to TRBD2. This CDR3 comprises 15 residues. With 5 bases clipped from V and 4 bases from J, the junction kept 9 bases outside the gene matches. CDR1 MNHEY and CDR2 SMNVEV come from the germline V gene (reference sequence). The chain's CDR3 is CASSPGTKQADTQYF. CDR3 nucleotides: TGTGCCAGCAGTCCCGGGACTAAGCAGGCAGATACGCAGTATTTT.

This clone was counted between two and nine times. This chain joins TRBV6-5 and TRBJ1-1; D is uncertain. CDR1 is MNHEY, CDR2 SVGAGI, per germline. The CDR3 extends over 14 amino acids. Trimming shortened V by 5 bases and J by 0 bases, and 10 bases separated the two germline ends. CDR3: CASSLRRMNTEAFF. The CDR3 bases are TGTGCCAGCAGTCTACGACGGATGAACACTGAAGCTTTCTTT.

At least ten counts were recorded for this clone. V is TRBV28 and J is TRBJ2-1; D is uncertain. The CDR3 is 16 residues long. Per germline, CDR1 MDHEN and CDR2 SYDVKM. V was trimmed by 3 bases and J by 1 base, leaving 13 bases between them. The CDR3 DNA reads TGTGCCAGCAGTTTGCCCGGTGGAGTGTCCTACAATGAGCAGTTCTTC. This gives the protein CASSLPGGVSYNEQFF.

The chain links TRBV18 to TRBJ2-2, with TRBD2 identical over 10 bases. The CDR3 contains 16 residues. CDR1 KGHSH and CDR2 LQKENI come from the germline V gene. V was clipped by 0 bases and J by 4 bases; unmatched bases: 2. CDR3 DNA sequence: TGTGCCAGCTCACCACCGTCTAGCGGGGGCACCGGGGAGCTGTTTTTT. It yields the protein CASSPPSSGGTGELFF.

The chain couples TRBV28 to TRBJ1-4, with 12 bases matching TRBD1. The CDR3 is made up of 19 amino acids. CDR1 is MDHEN, CDR2 SYDVKM, per germline. With 6 bases clipped from V and 3 bases from J, the junction kept 14 bases outside the gene matches. Written as DNA, the CDR3 is TGTGCCAGCAGCCTCACCGGGACAGGGGGCGGTGGACCTAATGAAAAACTGTTTTTT. Protein sequence: CASSLTGTGGGGPNEKLFF.

The chain combines TRBV7-2 with TRBJ2-4; no firm D call. The ends were cut back, 2 bases at V and 11 bases at J, with 16 bases in the middle. From germline, CDR1 is SGHTA and CDR2 FQGNSA. This CDR3 is built from 14 residues. The CDR3 protein is CASSLRASITVQYF. The DNA for the CDR3 is TGTGCCAGCAGCTTAAGGGCCAGCATTACCGTTCAGTACTTC.

Note on this clone: Other DNA sequences within the sample encode an identical CDR3. The CDR3 spells CASSFRHLNTEAFF. The CDR3 nucleotides read TGTGCCAGCAGTTTTAGACACCTGAACACTGAAGCTTTCTTT. J is TRBJ1-1 and V is TRBV28; D gene ambiguous. V lost 3 bases, J lost 0 bases, and 8 bases lay in between. From germline, CDR1 is MDHEN and CDR2 SYDVKM. This CDR3 spans 14 amino acids.

V and J are TRBV6-6 and TRBJ2-7; no firm D call. Trimming took off 0 bases at V and 2 bases at J, with 8 bases between the two ends. The CDR3 has 14 amino acids. Germline CDR1 and CDR2: MNHNY and SVGAGI (reference sequence). The DNA for the CDR3 is TGTGCCAGCAGTTACTCGTTCCCTGCCTACGAGCAGTACTTC. Translated, it gives CASSYSFPAYEQYF.

The V call is TRBV5-1, the J call TRBJ2-5; 9 nucleotides agree with TRBD2. The trim removed 2 bases at V and 5 bases at J, leaving 7 bases unmatched. This CDR3 region has 15 residues. Germline V CDR1 and CDR2: SGHRS, YFSETQ. CDR3 region: CASSFDSGSGETQYF. The CDR3, as DNA: TGCGCCAGCAGCTTTGATAGCGGGAGTGGGGAGACCCAGTACTTC.

This rearrangement joins TRBV9 to TRBJ1-1; D is undetermined. Germline V gives CDR1 SGDLS, CDR2 YYNGEE. With 6 bases removed from V and 5 bases from J, the gap between germline ends came to 14 bases. The CDR3 is 13 amino acids. The CDR3 region is CASTVSVGTEAFF. CDR3 bases: TGTGCCAGCACCGTTTCCGTAGGGACTGAAGCTTTCTTT.

V usage is TRBV18 and J usage is TRBJ1-4; D ambiguous. The ends were cut back, 3 bases at V and 5 bases at J, with 10 bases in the middle. The CDR3 runs to 14 residues. Germline lookup yields CDR1 KGHSH and CDR2 LQKENI. The CDR3 reads CASSPSQLNEKLFF. For the CDR3, the DNA is TGTGCCAGCTCACCGAGTCAGCTGAATGAAAAACTGTTTTTT.

J is TRBJ2-7 and V is TRBV7-9; TRBD1 aligns across 10 bases. Germline V lookup: CDR1 SEHNR, CDR2 FQNEAQ (reference sequence). V dropped 7 bases and J dropped 4; count of bases not matched to a gene: 10. The CDR3 covers 15 residues. The CDR3 nucleotides are TGTGCCAGCATTGGACCCGGGACAGGGGCTTACGAGCAGTACTTC. Its translation is CASIGPGTGAYEQYF.